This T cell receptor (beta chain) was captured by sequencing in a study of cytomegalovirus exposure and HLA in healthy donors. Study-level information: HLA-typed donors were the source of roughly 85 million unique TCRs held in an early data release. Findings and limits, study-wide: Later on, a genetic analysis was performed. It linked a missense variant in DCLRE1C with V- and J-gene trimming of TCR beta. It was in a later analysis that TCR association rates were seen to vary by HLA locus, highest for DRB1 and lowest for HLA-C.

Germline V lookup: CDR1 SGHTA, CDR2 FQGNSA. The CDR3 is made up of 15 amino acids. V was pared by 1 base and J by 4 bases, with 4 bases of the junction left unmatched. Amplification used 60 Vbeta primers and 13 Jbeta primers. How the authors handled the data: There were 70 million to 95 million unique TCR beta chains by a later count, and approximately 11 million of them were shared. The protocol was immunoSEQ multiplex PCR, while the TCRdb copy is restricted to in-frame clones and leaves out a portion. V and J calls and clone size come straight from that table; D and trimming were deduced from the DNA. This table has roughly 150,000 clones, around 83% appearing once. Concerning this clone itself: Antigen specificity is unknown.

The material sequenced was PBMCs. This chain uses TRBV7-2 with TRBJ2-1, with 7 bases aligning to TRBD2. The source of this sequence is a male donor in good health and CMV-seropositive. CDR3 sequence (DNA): TGTGCCAGCAGCTTAGGTTCTAGCGGATACAATGAGCAGTTCTTC. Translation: CASSLGSSGYNEQFF. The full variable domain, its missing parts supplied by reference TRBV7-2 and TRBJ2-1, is GAGVSQSPSNKVTEKGKDVELRCDPISGHTALYWYRQSLGQGLEFLIYFQGNSAPDKSGLPSDRFSAERTGGSVSTLTIQRTQQEDSAVYLCASSLGSSGYNEQFFGPGTRLTVL.